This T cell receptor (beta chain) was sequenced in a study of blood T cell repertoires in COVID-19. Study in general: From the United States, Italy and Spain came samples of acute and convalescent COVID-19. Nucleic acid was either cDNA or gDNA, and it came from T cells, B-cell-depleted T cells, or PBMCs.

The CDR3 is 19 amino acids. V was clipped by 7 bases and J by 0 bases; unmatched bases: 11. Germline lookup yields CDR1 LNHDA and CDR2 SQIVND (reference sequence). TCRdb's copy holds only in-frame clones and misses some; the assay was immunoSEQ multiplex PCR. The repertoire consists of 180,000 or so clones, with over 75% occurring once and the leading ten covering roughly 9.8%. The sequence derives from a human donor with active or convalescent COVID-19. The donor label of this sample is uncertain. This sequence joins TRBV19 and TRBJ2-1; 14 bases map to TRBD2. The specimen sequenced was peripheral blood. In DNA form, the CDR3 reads TGTGCCAGTAACCAGGCGGGACTAGCGGGGGTCCTCTCCTACAATGAGCAGTTCTTC. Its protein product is CASNQAGLAGVLSYNEQFF.